Below are 7 T cell receptor beta chains sequenced from a single sample in a study of early T cells in non-severe SARS-CoV-2 infection. TCRdb itself ran the 5' RACE reads through MiXCR, one entry per CDR3 protein. The repertoire holds about 22,000 distinct CDR3 sequences, with approximately 4.5% as singletons. Sequencing was done on a sample of whole blood. These receptors were taken from an adult who was a healthcare worker with PCR-confirmed SARS-CoV-2 infection or an uninfected control (not recorded which).

This clonotype was seen at least ten times. V usage is TRBV7-6 and J usage is TRBJ2-7; possible D gene TRBD2, 7 bases. The V and J ends lost 5 bases and 0 bases respectively, with 14 bases between them. The CDR3 covers 15 residues. CDR1 and CDR2 from the germline V gene are SGHVS and FNYEAQ. The CDR3: CASSPRAGASYEQYF. The CDR3 DNA is TGTGCCAGCAGCCCCCGGGCGGGGGCCTCCTACGAGCAGTACTTC.

This clonotype came up many times. This chain connects TRBV7-2 to TRBJ2-7; 10 nucleotides match TRBD2. V was pared by 3 bases and J by 0 bases, with 11 bases of the junction left unmatched. Germline loops: CDR1 SGHTA, CDR2 FQGNSA. This CDR3 spans 18 amino acids. DNA for the CDR3: TGTGCCAGCAGCTTTCAGGTTCTAGCGGGGGTACCCTCCTACGAGCAGTACTTC. Translated: CASSFQVLAGVPSYEQYF.

As concerns this clonotype: A much larger clone differs from this one at a single base, so this may be a read error. The chain links TRBV20-1 to TRBJ1-1, with no clear D. Germline CDR1 DFQATT, CDR2 SNEGSKA (reference sequence). Deletions cut 1 base from V and 8 bases from J, with 8 bases between. The CDR3 contains 11 residues. CDR3 DNA: TGCAGTGCTAGAGGGTCGGCAGAAGCTTTCTTT. Encoded protein: CSARGSAEAFF.

The chain combines TRBV29-1 with TRBJ2-7, with D unresolved. This CDR3 has 13 residues. Germline values: CDR1 SQVTM, CDR2 ANQGSEA. Trimming stripped 4 bases from V and 0 bases from J, with 10 bases between. The CDR3 is CSVAERVSYEQYF. The CDR3, as DNA: TGCAGCGTTGCTGAAAGAGTCTCCTACGAGCAGTACTTC.

The chain recombines TRBV29-1 with TRBJ1-4; 7 positions agree with TRBD1. This CDR3 is 15 amino acids long. J lost 8 bases, V lost 2 bases, and 11 bases had no gene match. CDR1 and CDR2 from the germline V gene are SQVTM and ANQGSEA. CDR3 amino acids: CSVETQGVVWEKLFF. For the CDR3, the DNA is TGCAGCGTTGAAACTCAGGGGGTCGTTTGGGAAAAACTGTTTTTT.

This clonotype was counted many times. This rearrangement joins TRBV7-2 to TRBJ2-7, with TRBD2 matching 8 bases. Per germline, CDR1 SGHTA and CDR2 FQGNSA. The CDR3 has 13 residues. V dropped 8 bases and J dropped 6; count of bases not matched to a gene: 9. The CDR3 DNA sequence: TGTGCCAGCTCCCGGACTAGCTGGGGCGAGCAGTACTTC. It is translated as CASSRTSWGEQYF.

In this sample, this clonotype turned up many times. The CDR3 region has the DNA TGTGCCAGCAGCTTCTTTCAGTCTAGCGGGGTGGCCGGGGAGCTGTTTTTT. It is translated as CASSFFQSSGVAGELFF. This chain uses TRBV7-6 with TRBJ2-2; 9 nucleotides align to TRBD2. Losses at the gene ends were 3 bases for V and 6 bases for J; bases not matched to a gene: 11. The germline CDR1 and CDR2 sequences are SGHVS and FNYEAQ. The CDR3 spans 17 residues.